This TCR beta chain derives from a study of CD8 T cells in ankylosing spondylitis. This clonotype was seen more than once but under ten times. Its antigen is unidentified. Findings and limits, study-wide: Seven to nine highly homologous variants made up a TCR beta motif that seemed to typify ankylosing spondylitis blood. Disease-associated clones were CD8+ and fairly uncommon in peripheral blood. Disease-linked clones were reportedly significantly enriched in matched ankylosing spondylitis synovial fluid.

MiXCR, applied by TCRdb to the 5' RACE reads, yields one record per CDR3 protein. The sample yields 470,000 or so distinct CDR3 sequences, roughly 26% seen once. The specimen was blood, either unsorted or a sorted T cell fraction (not recorded which). This clonotype was obtained from a male donor with ankylosing spondylitis.

The CDR3 DNA reads TGCGCCAGCAGCTTGGACAGTATCCCGGGACTAGCGAGCGCGGAGCAGTACTTC. Translated: CASSLDSIPGLASAEQYF. The V call is TRBV5-1, the J call TRBJ2-7; 10 bases are a match to TRBD2. CDR1 SGHRS and CDR2 YFSETQ come from the germline V gene. Trimming took 0 bases from V and 7 from J; bases not matched to a gene: 16. This CDR3 has 18 residues.